This T cell receptor (beta chain) comes out of a study of T cell responses to AZD1222 COVID-19 vaccine. Turning to the study itself: Some second doses came at about 4 weeks and others at about 12 weeks; these were pooled. Study observations and caveats: After the peak T cell response, and only then, were repertoires sampled. Clonal diversity may have been underestimated in mostly white British donors. Unmutated regions of variants are reportedly targeted by nearly half of spike-specific TCRs.

TCRdb's copy holds only in-frame clones and misses some; the assay was immunoSEQ multiplex PCR. This sample carries some 63,000 clones, around 80% of them seen once, and the ten largest clones take around 18%. There are 11 residues in the CDR3. Per the germline V gene, CDR1 is SGHTA and CDR2 is FQGNSA. Trimming cost V 4 bases and J 8 bases, with 6 bases left between them. As concerns this clone: The antigen is not known.

The clonotype comes from an adult in good health. The rearrangement links TRBV7-2 to TRBJ2-1; no definite D call. This specimen consisted of peripheral blood, obtained on day 0 of AZD1222 vaccination. The CDR3 nucleotides read TGTGCCAGCAGCTCGTATGATGAGCAGTTCTTC. Amino acids: CASSSYDEQFF. Full variable domain (rest looked up from reference TRBV7-2 and TRBJ2-1): GAGVSQSPSNKVTEKGKDVELRCDPISGHTALYWYRQSLGQGLEFLIYFQGNSAPDKSGLPSDRFSAERTGGSVSTLTIQRTQQEDSAVYLCASSSYDEQFFGPGTRLTVL.